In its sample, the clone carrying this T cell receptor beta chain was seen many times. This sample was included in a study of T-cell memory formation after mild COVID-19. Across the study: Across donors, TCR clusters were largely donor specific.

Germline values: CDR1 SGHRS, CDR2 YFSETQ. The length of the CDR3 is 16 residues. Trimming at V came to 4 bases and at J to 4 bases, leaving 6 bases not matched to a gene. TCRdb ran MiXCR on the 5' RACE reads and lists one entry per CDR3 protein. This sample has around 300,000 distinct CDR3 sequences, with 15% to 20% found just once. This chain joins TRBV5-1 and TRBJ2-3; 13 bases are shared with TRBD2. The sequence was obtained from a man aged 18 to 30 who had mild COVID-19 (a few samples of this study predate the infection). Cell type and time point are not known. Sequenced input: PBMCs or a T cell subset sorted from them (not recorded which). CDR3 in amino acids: CASSILAGGLPDTQYF. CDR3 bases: TGCGCCAGCAGCATACTAGCGGGGGGGTTGCCAGATACGCAGTATTTT.